A single sample gave rise to the 18 T cell receptor beta chains below, sequenced in a study of T cell responses to AZD1222 COVID-19 vaccine. Profiling relied on immunoSEQ multiplex PCR, and the TCRdb table lists in-frame clones only, not all of them. The sample includes around 140,000 clones, more than 90% of them seen just once. This material consisted of peripheral blood, taken 28 days after the second AZD1222 dose. The receptors come from an adult who received the AZD1222 COVID-19 vaccine.

V gene TRBV2 combines with J gene TRBJ1-6; 7 bases align to TRBD1. This CDR3 contains 17 residues. The ends lost 2 bases at V and 2 bases at J; junction bases unmatched: 6. The germline V gene has CDR1 SNHLY and CDR2 FYNNEI. The CDR3 region is CASSEMQGGTYNSPLHF. DNA of the CDR3: TGTGCCAGCAGTGAAATGCAGGGGGGGACCTATAATTCACCCCTCCACTTT.

The chain recombines TRBV5-1 with TRBJ1-4; weak D call: TRBD1 (6 bases). V lost 4 bases and J lost 6, with 13 bases in between. The CDR3 is 14 residues long. Germline assignment: CDR1 SGHRS and CDR2 YFSETQ. For the CDR3, the DNA is TGCGCCAGCAGCGAACAGGGTGGGGATGAAAAACTGTTTTTT. This gives the protein CASSEQGGDEKLFF.

The chain combines TRBV12-5 with TRBJ1-1; 7 nucleotides align to TRBD1. Trimming removed 2 bases from V and 7 bases from J; junction bases left unmatched: 7. This CDR3 region has 14 residues. The germline CDR1 and CDR2 sequences are LGHNT and FRNRAP. The CDR3 here is CASGLPGTAVEAFF. The CDR3 nucleotides read TGTGCTAGTGGTTTGCCCGGGACAGCTGTTGAAGCTTTCTTT. The full variable domain, with the rest looked up from reference TRBV12-5 and TRBJ1-1, is DARVTQTPRHKVTEMGQEVTMRCQPILGHNTVFWYRQTMMQGLELLAYFRNRAPLDDSGMPKDRFSAEMPDATLATLKIQPSEPRDSAVYFCASGLPGTAVEAFFGQGTRLTVV.

The chain joins TRBV19 to TRBJ1-1; 9 bases align to TRBD1. With V trimmed by 3 bases and J by 9 bases, 2 bases remained unmatched. The CDR3 is made up of 12 amino acids. Germline V lookup: CDR1 LNHDA, CDR2 SQIVND (reference sequence). The CDR3 nucleotides read TGTGCCAGTAGTATCGGGACAGGGAAAGCTTTCTTT. This sequence encodes CASSIGTGKAFF.

The V call is TRBV5-1, the J call TRBJ2-5; TRBD2 matches at 9 bases. The CDR3 totals 17 residues. From germline, CDR1 is SGHRS and CDR2 YFSETQ. After removal of 4 bases from V and 5 bases from J, the junction contained 15 bases not matched to a gene. The CDR3 loop reads CASSRQNSGSVGETQYF. In DNA, the CDR3 is TGCGCCAGCAGCAGGCAGAATAGCGGGAGCGTTGGGGAGACCCAGTACTTC.

This clone appeared once. Here the CDR3 reads CASRGGISNQPQHF. CDR3 coding DNA: TGTGCCAGCAGGGGGGGTATTAGCAATCAGCCCCAGCATTTT. V and J are TRBV6-5 and TRBJ1-5; D is possibly TRBD1 (5 bases). Trimming pared 6 bases from V and 0 bases from J, leaving 9 bases between. CDR1 is MNHEY, CDR2 SVGAGI, per germline. The length of the CDR3 is 14 residues.

This clone was counted a few times. The chain joins TRBV2 to TRBJ1-3, with D perhaps matching TRBD1 (6 bases). Trimming left V 5 bases short and J 0 bases short, with 11 bases between. CDR1 and CDR2 (germline): SNHLY, FYNNEI. The length of the CDR3 is 15 residues. Written as DNA, the CDR3 is TGTGCCAGCAGTCGACAGGCGAGCTCTGGAAACACCATATATTTT. It codes for CASSRQASSGNTIYF.

This clone was found once. CDR3 in DNA: TGCGCCAGCAGCTTAGGCGGGGGGCCTTACAATGAGCAGTTCTTC. Its translation is CASSLGGGPYNEQFF. The chain combines TRBV5-1 with TRBJ2-1; the match to TRBD2 covers 8 bases. Germline-derived CDR1 and CDR2 are SGHRS and YFSETQ. CDR3 length: 15 residues. With 2 bases clipped from V and 4 bases from J, the junction kept 5 bases outside the gene matches.

V is TRBV29-1 and J is TRBJ2-1; no clear D gene. CDR1 is SQVTM, CDR2 ANQGSEA, per germline. This CDR3 is built from 15 residues. V was trimmed by 5 bases and J by 1 base, leaving 15 bases between them. In nucleotides, the CDR3 is TGCAGCGTTTCCCCTGACCCCGGGTCCTACAATGAGCAGTTCTTC. Translated: CSVSPDPGSYNEQFF.

CDR3 region: CASSKGVRGKSYNSPLHF. In DNA form, the CDR3 reads TGTGCCAGCAGCAAAGGTGTTCGGGGAAAGTCCTATAATTCACCCCTCCACTTT. The chain links TRBV21-1 to TRBJ1-6. TRBV21-1 is termed a pseudogene. The CDR3 extends over 18 amino acids.

The chain uses TRBV4-1 and TRBJ1-1; weak D call: TRBD1 (5 bases). The CDR3 runs 14 residues. Germline CDR1 MGHRA, CDR2 YSYEKL. Between the trimmed V and J ends, which lost 0 bases and 5 bases, there was a span of 10 bases. The CDR3, as DNA: TGCGCCAGCAGCCAAGATGGGGCGCGGACTGAAGCTTTCTTT. Its translation is CASSQDGARTEAFF.

The chain carries TRBV6-5 and TRBJ2-7, with TRBD1 as a possible D gene (5 bases). In germline, CDR1 is MNHEY, CDR2 SVGAGI. The CDR3 totals 15 residues. V shed 6 bases and J shed 4 bases, with 19 bases lying between them. In nucleotides, the CDR3 is TGTGCCAGCAGCCCGACCCTCCAGGGTCTTTACGAGCAGTACGTC. Protein sequence: CASSPTLQGLYEQYV.

This clone occurred once. The J gene is TRBJ2-1, the V gene TRBV11-2, with unresolved D. V dropped 2 bases and J dropped 9 bases, with 5 bases sitting between them. Germline V lookup: CDR1 SGHAT, CDR2 FQNNGV. The length of the CDR3 is 11 residues. The CDR3: CASSLLIEQFF. The CDR3 bases are TGTGCCAGCAGCTTACTTATTGAGCAGTTCTTC.

V is TRBV7-2 and J is TRBJ1-4; perhaps TRBD1 as D (5 bases). The CDR3 is 13 residues long. In germline, CDR1 is SGHTA, CDR2 FQGNSA. With 4 bases removed from V and 7 bases from J, the gap between germline ends came to 10 bases. CDR3 in DNA: TGTGCCAGCAGCTCAGGGCCAGGTGAAAAACTGTTTTTT. Translated, it gives CASSSGPGEKLFF.

The J gene is TRBJ2-1, the V gene TRBV7-2, with D perhaps matching TRBD2 (5 bases). V lost 1 base to trimming and J lost 6 bases, with 13 bases between them. The CDR3 length is 15 residues. Per germline, CDR1 SGHTA and CDR2 FQGNSA. CDR3 amino acids: CASSLVLDWSNEQFF. In DNA form, the CDR3 reads TGTGCCAGCAGCTTAGTACTAGATTGGTCCAATGAGCAGTTCTTC.

The chain has TRBV19 and TRBJ1-3; perhaps TRBD1 as D (6 bases). This CDR3 spans 15 amino acids. V was trimmed by 5 bases and J by 4 bases, leaving 15 bases between them. CDR1 and CDR2 (germline): LNHDA, SQIVND (reference sequence). CDR3 DNA sequence: TGTGCCAGTAGTGACAGGAGGCGAATAGGAAACACCATATATTTT. Residues: CASSDRRRIGNTIYF.

The chain combines TRBV19 with TRBJ1-1; the D is unclear. The CDR3 sequence is 13 residues long. The V end lost 1 base, the J end lost 1 base, and 4 bases lay between the germline ends. The V gene's germline CDR1 is LNHDA and CDR2 SQIVND (reference sequence). In DNA, the CDR3 is TGTGCCAGTAGTATAGGGGAGAACACTGAAGCTTTCTTT. Its protein product is CASSIGENTEAFF.

The V gene is TRBV18, the J gene TRBJ2-3; D possibly corresponds to TRBD1 (7 bases). The germline V and J ends were trimmed by 3 bases and 7 bases, with 14 bases remaining between them. The CDR3 length is 14 residues. From germline, CDR1 is KGHSH and CDR2 LQKENI. The CDR3 loop reads CASSPGGGANTQYF. The CDR3 bases are TGTGCCAGCTCACCTGGAGGGGGCGCGAATACGCAGTATTTT.